The source of this T cell receptor beta chain is a study of CD8 T cells in ankylosing spondylitis. Quantitative 5'-RACE with molecular barcodes was used to make the TCR beta libraries. MiXCR, run by TCRdb on the 5' RACE reads, gives a single entry per CDR3 protein. This sample yields about 240,000 distinct CDR3 sequences, of which about 9.1% are seen a single time; almost 7% belongs to the top ten. Study outcomes and limitations: A subset of motif variants has previously been described in the synovial fluid and blood of reactive arthritis. In peripheral blood, disease-linked CD8+ clones occurred at relatively low frequencies. Disease-associated clones were reportedly significantly overrepresented in matched ankylosing spondylitis synovial fluid.

Germline trimming cut 4 bases from V and 1 base from J; bases unmatched to any gene: 6. Germline V lookup: CDR1 SGHRS, CDR2 YFSETQ. The CDR3 runs 17 residues. This clonotype was seen a few times. The antigen remains undetermined. The chain has TRBV5-1 and TRBJ2-1; 12 bases match TRBD2. Specimen: blood, either unsorted or a sorted T cell fraction (not recorded which). The TCR was taken from a male donor with ankylosing spondylitis or in good health (not recorded which). CDR3 coding DNA: TGCGCCAGCAGCCCGGGTGGACTAGCGGGGTCCTACAATGAGCAGTTCTTC. Residues: CASSPGGLAGSYNEQFF.